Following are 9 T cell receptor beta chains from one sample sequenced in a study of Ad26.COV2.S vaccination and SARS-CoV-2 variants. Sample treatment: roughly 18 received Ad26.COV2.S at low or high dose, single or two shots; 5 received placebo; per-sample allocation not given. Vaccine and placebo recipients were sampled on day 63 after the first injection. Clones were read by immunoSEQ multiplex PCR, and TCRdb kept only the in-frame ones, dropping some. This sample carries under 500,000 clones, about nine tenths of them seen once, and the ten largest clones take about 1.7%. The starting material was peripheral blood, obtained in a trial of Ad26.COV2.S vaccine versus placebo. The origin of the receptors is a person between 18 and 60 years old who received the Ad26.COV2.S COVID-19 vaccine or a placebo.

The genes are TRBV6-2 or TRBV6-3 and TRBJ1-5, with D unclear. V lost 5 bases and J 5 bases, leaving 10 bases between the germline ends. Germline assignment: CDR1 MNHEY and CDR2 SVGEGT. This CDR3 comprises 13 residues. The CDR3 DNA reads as TGTGCCAGCAGTGCCAGGCGATATCAGCCCCAGCATTTT. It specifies CASSARRYQPQHF.

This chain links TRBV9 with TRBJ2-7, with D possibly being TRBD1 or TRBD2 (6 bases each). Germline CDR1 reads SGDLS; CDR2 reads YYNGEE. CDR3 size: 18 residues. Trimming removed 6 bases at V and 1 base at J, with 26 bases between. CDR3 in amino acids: CASIVARNRDRGSYEQYF. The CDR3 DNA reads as TGTGCCAGCATCGTTGCGCGGAACAGGGACCGGGGGTCCTACGAGCAGTACTTC.

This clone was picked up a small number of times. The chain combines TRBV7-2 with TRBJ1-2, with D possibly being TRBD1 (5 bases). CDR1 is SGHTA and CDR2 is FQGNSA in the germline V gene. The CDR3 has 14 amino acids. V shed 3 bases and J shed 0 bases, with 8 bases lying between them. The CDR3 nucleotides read TGTGCCAGCAGCTTGACAGCGACTAACTATGGCTACACCTTC. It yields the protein CASSLTATNYGYTF.

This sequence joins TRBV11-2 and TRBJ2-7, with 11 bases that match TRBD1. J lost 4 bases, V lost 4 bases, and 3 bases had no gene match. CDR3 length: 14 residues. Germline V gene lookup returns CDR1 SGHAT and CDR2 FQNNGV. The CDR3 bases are TGTGCCAGCAGCTGGGGACAGGGGGGGTACGAGCAGTACTTC. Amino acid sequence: CASSWGQGGYEQYF. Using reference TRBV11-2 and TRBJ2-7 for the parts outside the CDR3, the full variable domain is EAGVAQSPRYKIIEKRQSVAFWCNPISGHATLYWYQQILGQGPKLLIQFQNNGVVDDSQLPKDRFSAERLKGVDSTLKIQPAKLEDSAVYLCASSWGQGGYEQYFGPGTRLTVT.

The CDR3 region is CASSLEQPHEQFF. The CDR3 bases are TGTGCCAGCAGCTTGGAACAACCCCATGAGCAGTTCTTC. This chain joins TRBV5-4 and TRBJ2-1; D gene ambiguous. The germline V gene has CDR1 SGHNT and CDR2 YYREEE (reference sequence). The CDR3 spans 13 residues. V was cut by 0 bases and J by 8 bases, with 9 bases left in between. The full variable domain, rest sourced from reference TRBV5-4 and TRBJ2-1, is ETGVTQSPTHLIKTRGQQVTLRCSSQSGHNTVSWYQQALGQGPQFIFQYYREEENGRGNFPPRFSGLQFPNYSSELNVNALELDDSALYLCASSLEQPHEQFFGPGTRLTVL.

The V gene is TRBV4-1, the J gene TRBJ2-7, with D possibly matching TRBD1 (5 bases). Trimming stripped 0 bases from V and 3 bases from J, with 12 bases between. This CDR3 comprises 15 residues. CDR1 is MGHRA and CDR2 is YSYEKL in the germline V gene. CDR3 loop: CASSQDGQGSYEQYF. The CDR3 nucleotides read TGCGCCAGCAGCCAAGATGGGCAGGGTAGCTACGAGCAGTACTTC.

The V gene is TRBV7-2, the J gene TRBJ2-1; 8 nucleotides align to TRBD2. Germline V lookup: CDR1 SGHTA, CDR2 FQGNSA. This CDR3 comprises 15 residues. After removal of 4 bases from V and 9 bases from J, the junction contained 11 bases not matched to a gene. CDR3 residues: CASSSGGAGSGEQFF. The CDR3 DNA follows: TGTGCCAGCAGCTCCGGGGGGGCCGGCTCCGGTGAGCAGTTCTTC.

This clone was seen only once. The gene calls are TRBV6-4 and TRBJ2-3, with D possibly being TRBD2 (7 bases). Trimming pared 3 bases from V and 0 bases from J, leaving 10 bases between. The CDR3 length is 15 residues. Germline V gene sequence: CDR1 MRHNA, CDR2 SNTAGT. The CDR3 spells CASSEGGGSTDTQYF. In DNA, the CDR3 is TGTGCCAGCAGTGAGGGCGGGGGCAGCACAGATACGCAGTATTTT.

CDR3 region: CASSQDDSTDTQYF. DNA for the CDR3: TGCGCCAGCAGCCAAGATGACAGCACAGATACGCAGTATTTT. The V call is TRBV4-3, the J call TRBJ2-3, with D unclear. Germline CDR1 reads LGHNA; CDR2 reads YSLEER. Between the trimmed V and J ends, which lost 0 bases and 0 bases, there was a span of 4 bases. There are 14 residues in the CDR3.